This T cell receptor beta chain stems from a study of blood T cells in healthy people across ages. Primed by a sample-barcoded 5' primer and a J-beta primer mix, a second PCR proceeded for 7 to 11 cycles. MiXCR was run by TCRdb on the 5' RACE reads, yielding one entry per CDR3 protein. This sample has 850,000 to 1,300,000 distinct CDR3 sequences, with less than 50% found just once. The CDR3 covers 14 residues. In germline, CDR1 is SGHTA, CDR2 FQGTGA. The V gene lost 1 base and the J gene lost 3 bases, with 10 bases spanning the gap. Sequenced material: blood. This sequence originates from a woman aged 55-75 years in good health. V is TRBV7-3 and J is TRBJ2-7; no clear D gene. In nucleotides, the CDR3 is TGTGCCAGCAGCTTAATAGGTGGAGACTACGAGCAGTACTTC. Protein: CASSLIGGDYEQYF.